Listed below are T cell receptor beta chains from one sample, sequenced in a study of beta chain features in type 1 diabetes. Data came from immunoSEQ multiplex PCR; TCRdb stores just in-frame clones and leaves some out. The sample shows around 14,000 clones, roughly 76% of them seen only once. Sample: stem cell memory CD4+ T cells from blood. These receptors all stem from a woman under 30 with type 1 diabetes. Each CDR3 is given with its conserved first and last residue. Each record gives: J gene, V gene, D gene, clone size, CDR3 protein, CDR3 DNA. The D gene is left open where the match is weak. Not every row has a clone size; where given, it reads once, few, many or a size class.

j_gene: TRBJ2-6
v_gene: TRBV19
d_gene: NA
abundance: NA
CDR3aa: CASSNRMLSGANVLTF
CDR3nt: TGTGCCAGTAGTAACAGGATGCTCTCTGGGGCCAACGTCCTGACTTTC

j_gene: TRBJ1-1
v_gene: TRBV5-6
d_gene: TRBD1
abundance: once
CDR3aa: CASSFIGGGNTEAFF
CDR3nt: TGTGCCAGCAGCTTCATAGGGGGCGGGAACACTGAAGCTTTCTTT

j_gene: TRBJ1-2
v_gene: TRBV7-9
d_gene: TRBD1
abundance: NA
CDR3aa: CASSGGTGPNYGYTF
CDR3nt: TGTGCCAGCAGCGGAGGGACAGGTCCGAACTATGGCTACACCTTC

j_gene: TRBJ2-1
v_gene: TRBV9
d_gene: TRBD2
abundance: NA
CDR3aa: CASSVLAGGGKFF
CDR3nt: TGTGCCAGCAGCGTGTTAGCGGGAGGAGGAAAGTTCTTC

j_gene: TRBJ1-4
v_gene: TRBV21-1
d_gene: NA
abundance: NA
CDR3aa: CASSAPGQQGEKLFF
CDR3nt: TGTGCCAGCAGCGCGCCGGGACAGCAAGGCGAAAAACTGTTTTTT

j_gene: TRBJ2-5
v_gene: TRBV28
d_gene: NA
abundance: NA
CDR3aa: CASSSVALRETQYF
CDR3nt: TGTGCCAGCAGTTCAGTAGCGCTTAGGGAGACCCAGTACTTC

j_gene: TRBJ2-7
v_gene: TRBV18
d_gene: TRBD2
abundance: NA
CDR3aa: CASSRAGPTYEQYF
CDR3nt: TGTGCCTCCTCACGAGCGGGACCCACCTACGAGCAGTACTTC

j_gene: TRBJ2-1
v_gene: TRBV19
d_gene: TRBD2
abundance: NA
CDR3aa: CASKGRLAPYYNEQFF
CDR3nt: TGTGCCAGTAAGGGTCGACTAGCGCCTTACTACAATGAGCAGTTCTTC

j_gene: TRBJ2-1
v_gene: TRBV5-5
d_gene: NA
abundance: NA
CDR3aa: CASSLARKTKSYYNEQFF
CDR3nt: TGTGCCAGCAGCTTGGCGAGGAAAACGAAGTCCTACTACAATGAGCAGTTCTTC

j_gene: TRBJ2-5
v_gene: TRBV2
d_gene: TRBD2
abundance: NA
CDR3aa: CAIRTLAGGPLRETQYF
CDR3nt: TGTGCCATACGGACTCTAGCGGGAGGGCCCCTCCGAGAGACCCAGTACTTC

j_gene: TRBJ2-7
v_gene: TRBV7-9
d_gene: TRBD1
abundance: NA
CDR3aa: CASSPGQGSSYEQYF
CDR3nt: TGTGCCAGCAGCCCCGGACAGGGGAGCTCCTACGAGCAGTACTTC

j_gene: TRBJ1-1
v_gene: TRBV7-2
d_gene: NA
abundance: NA
CDR3aa: CASSFDAIFKSSEAFF
CDR3nt: TGTGCCAGCAGCTTTGATGCTATCTTCAAGAGTTCTGAAGCTTTCTTT

j_gene: TRBJ2-3
v_gene: TRBV5-1
d_gene: TRBD1
abundance: NA
CDR3aa: CASSLPQGQADTQYF
CDR3nt: TGCGCCAGCAGCTTGCCACAGGGGCAAGCGGATACGCAGTATTTT

j_gene: TRBJ1-2
v_gene: TRBV5-4
d_gene: NA
abundance: NA
CDR3aa: CASSLSAGTYGYTF
CDR3nt: TGTGCCAGCAGCTTAAGTGCAGGAACCTATGGCTACACCTTC

j_gene: TRBJ2-7
v_gene: TRBV7-9
d_gene: NA
abundance: NA
CDR3aa: CASSLARLASGPYEQYF
CDR3nt: TGTGCCAGCAGCTTAGCCCGTCTTGCCAGCGGGCCCTACGAGCAGTACTTC

j_gene: TRBJ1-2
v_gene: TRBV10-1
d_gene: NA
abundance: NA
CDR3aa: CASSPPGQNLYGYTF
CDR3nt: TGCGCCAGCAGTCCGCCCGGACAGAACCTCTATGGCTACACCTTC

j_gene: TRBJ2-1
v_gene: TRBV7-9
d_gene: NA
abundance: NA
CDR3aa: CASSPRVNEQFF
CDR3nt: TGTGCCAGCAGCCCCCGAGTCAATGAGCAGTTCTTC

j_gene: TRBJ2-1
v_gene: TRBV11-2
d_gene: TRBD2
abundance: NA
CDR3aa: CASSPRLAGEVHEQFF
CDR3nt: TGTGCCAGCAGCCCGCGACTAGCGGGAGAAGTCCATGAGCAGTTCTTC

j_gene: TRBJ2-3
v_gene: TRBV29-1
d_gene: TRBD2
abundance: NA
CDR3aa: CSVPGELADTDTQYF
CDR3nt: TGCAGCGTCCCGGGCGAACTAGCGGACACAGATACGCAGTATTTT

j_gene: TRBJ1-1
v_gene: TRBV19
d_gene: NA
abundance: NA
CDR3aa: CASSIGWANTEAFF
CDR3nt: TGTGCCAGTAGTATCGGTTGGGCGAACACTGAAGCTTTCTTT

j_gene: TRBJ2-1
v_gene: TRBV28
d_gene: TRBD2
abundance: NA
CDR3aa: CASRSSGRDEQFF
CDR3nt: TGTGCCAGCAGGTCTAGCGGGAGAGACGAGCAGTTCTTC

j_gene: TRBJ2-5
v_gene: TRBV6-5
d_gene: TRBD2
abundance: NA
CDR3aa: CASSFVAGKQETQYF
CDR3nt: TGTGCCAGCAGTTTCGTAGCGGGAAAGCAAGAGACCCAGTACTTC

j_gene: TRBJ2-1
v_gene: TRBV5-1
d_gene: TRBD2
abundance: NA
CDR3aa: CASSLIAGGVSDEQFF
CDR3nt: TGCGCCAGCAGCTTAATAGCGGGAGGGGTTAGCGATGAGCAGTTCTTC

j_gene: TRBJ2-3
v_gene: TRBV10-3
d_gene: NA
abundance: once
CDR3aa: CAISGQGTDTQYF
CDR3nt: TGTGCCATCAGTGGGCAGGGGACAGATACGCAGTATTTT

j_gene: TRBJ2-5
v_gene: TRBV9
d_gene: NA
abundance: once
CDR3aa: CASSVAPGQTQYF
CDR3nt: TGTGCCAGCAGCGTAGCCCCGGGTCAGACCCAGTACTTC

j_gene: TRBJ2-7
v_gene: TRBV10-3
d_gene: TRBD2
abundance: NA
CDR3aa: CAISGASGIGEQYF
CDR3nt: TGTGCCATCAGTGGGGCTAGCGGGATAGGCGAGCAGTACTTC

j_gene: TRBJ2-1
v_gene: TRBV28
d_gene: TRBD2
abundance: NA
CDR3aa: CASTERLAALRDEQFF
CDR3nt: TGTGCCAGCACCGAACGACTAGCGGCTCTGAGGGATGAGCAGTTCTTC

j_gene: TRBJ2-1
v_gene: TRBV7-2
d_gene: TRBD2
abundance: NA
CDR3aa: CASSFGLAGPYNEQFF
CDR3nt: TGTGCCAGCAGCTTTGGACTAGCGGGCCCCTACAATGAGCAGTTCTTC

j_gene: TRBJ2-1
v_gene: TRBV6-1
d_gene: TRBD2
abundance: NA
CDR3aa: CASRGLGSGEQFF
CDR3nt: TGTGCCAGCAGGGGACTAGGATCGGGTGAGCAGTTCTTC

j_gene: TRBJ2-7
v_gene: TRBV6-5
d_gene: TRBD2
abundance: few
CDR3aa: CASRRGLAGAYEQYF
CDR3nt: TGTGCCAGCAGGCGCGGGCTAGCGGGAGCCTACGAGCAGTACTTC

j_gene: TRBJ2-2
v_gene: TRBV5-1
d_gene: TRBD2
abundance: NA
CDR3aa: CASSSLAANTGELFF
CDR3nt: TGCGCCAGCAGCTCTCTAGCGGCGAACACCGGGGAGCTGTTTTTT

j_gene: TRBJ2-7
v_gene: TRBV29-1
d_gene: TRBD2
abundance: NA
CDR3aa: CSVAPLAGSYEQYF
CDR3nt: TGCAGCGTTGCCCCCCTAGCGGGCTCCTACGAGCAGTACTTC

j_gene: TRBJ2-6
v_gene: TRBV15
d_gene: NA
abundance: NA
CDR3aa: CATSRADPRGSGANVLTF
CDR3nt: TGTGCCACCAGCAGAGCCGACCCAAGAGGCTCTGGGGCCAACGTCCTGACTTTC

j_gene: TRBJ2-1
v_gene: TRBV30
d_gene: NA
abundance: NA
CDR3aa: CAWSVTGISYNEQFF
CDR3nt: TGTGCCTGGAGTGTAACAGGGATCTCCTACAATGAGCAGTTCTTC

j_gene: TRBJ2-1
v_gene: TRBV7-3
d_gene: TRBD2
abundance: NA
CDR3aa: CASSLGTSGRHDNEQFF
CDR3nt: TGTGCCAGCAGCTTAGGGACTAGCGGGAGGCACGACAATGAGCAGTTCTTC

j_gene: TRBJ2-5
v_gene: TRBV5-1
d_gene: NA
abundance: once
CDR3aa: CASSPPEGQETQYF
CDR3nt: TGCGCCAGCAGCCCGCCAGAGGGACAAGAGACCCAGTACTTC

j_gene: TRBJ2-1
v_gene: TRBV5-4
d_gene: TRBD2
abundance: once
CDR3aa: CASSLELAGVDEQFF
CDR3nt: TGTGCCAGCAGCTTGGAACTAGCGGGAGTGGATGAGCAGTTCTTC

j_gene: TRBJ2-7
v_gene: TRBV5-1
d_gene: TRBD2
abundance: NA
CDR3aa: CASSLTGTSGRFGLAYF
CDR3nt: TGCGCCAGCAGCTTAACCGGGACTAGCGGGAGGTTCGGGCTAGCGTACTTC

j_gene: TRBJ2-7
v_gene: TRBV2
d_gene: TRBD1
abundance: once
CDR3aa: CASSARTGHTYEQYF
CDR3nt: TGTGCCAGCAGTGCAAGGACAGGGCACACCTACGAGCAGTACTTC

j_gene: TRBJ2-3
v_gene: TRBV28
d_gene: NA
abundance: NA
CDR3aa: CASSPGIDTQYF
CDR3nt: TGTGCCAGCAGTCCAGGGATAGATACGCAGTATTTT

j_gene: TRBJ2-5
v_gene: TRBV5-1
d_gene: TRBD2
abundance: NA
CDR3aa: CATQREGQETQYF
CDR3nt: TGCGCCACCCAGCGGGAGGGCCAGGAGACCCAGTACTTC

j_gene: TRBJ1-1
v_gene: TRBV6-5
d_gene: NA
abundance: NA
CDR3aa: CASTYLGGGDTEAFF
CDR3nt: TGTGCCAGCACCTACCTCGGGGGTGGCGACACTGAAGCTTTCTTT

j_gene: TRBJ2-3
v_gene: TRBV19
d_gene: TRBD2
abundance: once
CDR3aa: CASSISGLAALGDTQYF
CDR3nt: TGTGCCAGTAGTATTTCGGGACTAGCGGCGTTGGGAGATACGCAGTATTTT

j_gene: TRBJ2-2
v_gene: TRBV14
d_gene: TRBD2
abundance: few
CDR3aa: CASSQFRLAGPGELFF
CDR3nt: TGTGCCAGCAGCCAATTCAGACTAGCGGGCCCCGGGGAGCTGTTTTTT

j_gene: TRBJ2-7
v_gene: TRBV11-2
d_gene: NA
abundance: NA
CDR3aa: CASLQGNEQYF
CDR3nt: TGTGCCAGCCTTCAGGGAAACGAGCAGTACTTC

j_gene: TRBJ2-5
v_gene: TRBV2
d_gene: TRBD1
abundance: NA
CDR3aa: CASSRDRGLETQYF
CDR3nt: TGTGCCAGCAGCCGGGACAGGGGGCTAGAGACCCAGTACTTC

j_gene: TRBJ2-5
v_gene: TRBV2
d_gene: TRBD2
abundance: NA
CDR3aa: CASSRGLVAGETQYF
CDR3nt: TGTGCCAGCAGTCGGGGATTGGTAGCGGGAGAGACCCAGTACTTC

j_gene: TRBJ2-5
v_gene: TRBV5-1
d_gene: NA
abundance: NA
CDR3aa: CASSLDAGFQETQYF
CDR3nt: TGCGCCAGCAGCTTGGATGCCGGGTTCCAAGAGACCCAGTACTTC

j_gene: TRBJ2-3
v_gene: TRBV2
d_gene: TRBD2
abundance: NA
CDR3aa: CAGRGGLAGPRRTDTQYF
CDR3nt: TGTGCCGGACGGGGGGGACTAGCGGGCCCTCGACGCACAGATACGCAGTATTTT

j_gene: TRBJ2-3
v_gene: TRBV7-9
d_gene: NA
abundance: NA
CDR3aa: CASSLAGNTDTQYF
CDR3nt: TGTGCCAGCAGCTTAGCCGGGAACACAGATACGCAGTATTTT

j_gene: TRBJ2-1
v_gene: TRBV23-1
d_gene: TRBD2
abundance: NA
CDR3aa: CASRGLAGHGSDEQFF
CDR3nt: TGCGCCAGCAGGGGACTAGCGGGACATGGTAGCGATGAGCAGTTCTTC

j_gene: TRBJ1-1
v_gene: TRBV5-1
d_gene: TRBD1
abundance: NA
CDR3aa: CASSPGQWNTEAFF
CDR3nt: TGCGCCAGCAGCCCGGGACAGTGGAACACTGAAGCTTTCTTT

j_gene: TRBJ1-1
v_gene: TRBV7-2
d_gene: NA
abundance: NA
CDR3aa: CASSLIGATEAFF
CDR3nt: TGTGCCAGCAGCTTAATAGGGGCGACTGAAGCTTTCTTT

j_gene: TRBJ2-7
v_gene: TRBV5-1
d_gene: TRBD1
abundance: few
CDR3aa: CASSADRGFVYEQYF
CDR3nt: TGCGCCAGCAGCGCAGACAGGGGATTCGTATACGAGCAGTACTTC